These 25 T cell receptor beta chains were sequenced from one sample in a study of T cell responses to AZD1222 COVID-19 vaccine. Produced via immunoSEQ multiplex PCR; TCRdb's table is partial and in-frame only. The table lists around 84,000 clones, just over 85% of them singletons. The source material was peripheral blood, sampled on day 0 of MenACWY control vaccination. Receptors originate from an adult in good health.

The chain recombines TRBV6-5 with TRBJ1-5, with D tentatively TRBD1 (5 bases). CDR1 and CDR2 from the germline V gene are MNHEY and SVGAGI. The V end lost 5 bases, the J end lost 5 bases, and 13 bases lay between the germline ends. CDR3 length: 14 residues. The CDR3: CASSPFGQHQPQHF. The CDR3 DNA reads TGTGCCAGCAGTCCCTTCGGACAACATCAGCCCCAGCATTTT.

This sequence joins TRBV7-2 and TRBJ2-3; 8 nucleotides agree with TRBD2. V shed 2 bases, J shed 0 bases, and the junction held 4 bases outside the gene matches. Germline values: CDR1 SGHTA, CDR2 FQGNSA. The CDR3 runs 16 residues. The CDR3 sequence: CASSLWGGGSTDTQYF. The CDR3 nucleotides read TGTGCCAGCAGCTTATGGGGCGGGGGGAGCACAGATACGCAGTATTTT.

The chain recombines TRBV4-3 with TRBJ2-3; no clear D. V lost 4 bases and J 6 bases, leaving 11 bases between the germline ends. CDR3 size: 13 residues. Germline V gene sequence: CDR1 LGHNA, CDR2 YSLEER. The CDR3 sequence is CASSRPGRDTQYF. The CDR3 DNA reads as TGCGCCAGCAGCCGCCCAGGACGGGATACGCAGTATTTT.

This clone appeared once. The rearrangement links TRBV18 to TRBJ1-5, with a weak D call TRBD1 (5 bases). The V end lost 3 bases, the J end lost 6 bases, and 9 bases lay between the germline ends. The V gene's germline CDR1 is KGHSH and CDR2 LQKENI. The CDR3 covers 13 residues. The CDR3 DNA reads as TGTGCCAGCTCACCGGGACCGAGTCAGCCCCAGCATTTT. Its protein is CASSPGPSQPQHF.

The chain combines TRBV19 with TRBJ2-5; TRBD1 matches 8 bases. V lost 8 bases, J lost 5 bases, and 13 bases stayed unmatched. The CDR3 totals 15 residues. In germline, CDR1 is LNHDA, CDR2 SQIVND (reference sequence). The CDR3 loop is CASGAGTGVQETQYF. For the CDR3, the DNA is TGTGCCAGTGGGGCCGGGACAGGAGTCCAGGAGACCCAGTACTTC.

This chain connects TRBV6-5 to TRBJ1-6; 7 bases are shared with TRBD1. Per the germline V gene, CDR1 is MNHEY and CDR2 is SVGAGI. J was trimmed by 5 bases and V by 4 bases; bases with no gene match: 5. This CDR3 is built from 15 residues. DNA of the CDR3: TGTGCCAGCAGTTTAGGGACAGCAAATAATTCACCCCTCCACTTT. Encoded protein: CASSLGTANNSPLHF.

The chain joins TRBV6-2 or TRBV6-3 to TRBJ2-2, with 7 bases that match TRBD1. The germline V gene encodes CDR1 MNHEY and CDR2 SVGEGT. The CDR3 consists of 17 residues. V trimming: 1 base; J trimming: 0 bases; junction bases outside the gene matches: 5. In DNA, the CDR3 is TGTGCCAGCAGTTACTTAATTCAGGGGGCGAACACCGGGGAGCTGTTTTTT. This gives the protein CASSYLIQGANTGELFF.

In its sample, this clone was seen a few times. V and J are TRBV11-1 and TRBJ2-2; tentatively, D is TRBD2 (6 bases). This CDR3 is built from 14 residues. Germline CDR1 and CDR2: SGHAT and FQDESV (reference sequence). V was clipped by 5 bases and J by 5 bases, with 12 bases between them. The CDR3 is CASSPFAGTGELFF. CDR3 sequence (DNA): TGTGCCAGCAGCCCCTTTGCGGGGACCGGGGAGCTGTTTTTT.

This chain links TRBV19 with TRBJ2-1; possible D gene TRBD2, 6 bases. This CDR3 comprises 15 residues. V was trimmed by 0 bases and J by 4 bases, leaving 10 bases between them. Germline CDR1 reads LNHDA; CDR2 reads SQIVND (reference sequence). The CDR3 DNA follows: TGTGCCAGTAGTATAGATCTAGGAGGGTACAATGAGCAGTTCTTC. Protein sequence: CASSIDLGGYNEQFF.

J is TRBJ1-2 and V is TRBV3-1 (or the pseudogene TRBV3-2), with TRBD1 as a possible D gene (5 bases). Germline assignment: CDR1 LGHDT and CDR2 YNNKEL (reference sequence). The CDR3 sequence is 14 residues long. V was cut by 1 base and J by 8 bases, with 14 bases left in between. CDR3 sequence (DNA): TGTGCCAGCAGCCAAGTGAGCGGGGGATGGGGCTACACCTTC. Its translation: CASSQVSGGWGYTF.

The V call is TRBV7-2, the J call TRBJ2-5; tentative D call: TRBD2 (6 bases). This CDR3 is built from 14 residues. Trimming removed 5 bases from V and 7 bases from J, with 17 bases in between. Germline CDR1 SGHTA, CDR2 FQGNSA. DNA of the CDR3: TGTGCCAGCAGCACACGACTAGAGGAGGGGACCCAGTACTTC. Amino acid sequence: CASSTRLEEGTQYF.

The chain couples TRBV7-2 to TRBJ2-2; 8 nucleotides line up with TRBD1. The CDR3 length is 17 residues. The germline V gene encodes CDR1 SGHTA and CDR2 FQGNSA. The J segment lost 3 bases and the V segment lost 2 bases, leaving 8 bases of the junction unmatched. CDR3 residues: CASSLNRGVSYTGELFF. The CDR3 DNA follows: TGTGCCAGCAGCTTAAACAGGGGGGTTTCCTACACCGGGGAGCTGTTTTTT.

The gene calls are TRBV28 and TRBJ2-1; D possibly matches TRBD1 or TRBD2 (5 bases each). The length of the CDR3 is 17 residues. V gave up 3 bases and J gave up 0 bases, with 15 bases separating them. Germline-derived CDR1 and CDR2 are MDHEN and SYDVKM. CDR3 sequence reads: CASSFGRWGSSYNEQFF. The CDR3, as DNA: TGTGCCAGCAGTTTTGGTCGATGGGGGAGCTCCTACAATGAGCAGTTCTTC.

The gene calls are TRBV13 and TRBJ2-5; maybe TRBD2 (5 bases). CDR3 length: 16 residues. Germline CDR1 PRHDT, CDR2 FYEKMQ (reference sequence). V lost 4 bases and J lost 4, with 19 bases in between. CDR3 in DNA: TGTGCCAGCAGCTCGCGGACTTTGGCTAGCAGAGAGACCCAGTACTTC. This gives the protein CASSSRTLASRETQYF.

This sequence joins TRBV4-1 and TRBJ1-4; D is possibly TRBD1 (5 bases). Germline CDR1 and CDR2: MGHRA and YSYEKL. V gave up 3 bases and J gave up 7 bases, with 15 bases separating them. This CDR3 is built from 15 residues. CDR3 protein: CASSQDGTGGEKLFF. The CDR3 coding sequence is TGCGCCAGCAGCCAGGATGGGACCGGAGGTGAAAAACTGTTTTTT.

DNA for the CDR3: TGTGCCAGCAGCCAAAACGGTCAAGAGACCCAGTACTTC. Protein sequence: CASSQNGQETQYF. The chain links TRBV3-1 (or the pseudogene TRBV3-2) to TRBJ2-5; D unclear. The length of the CDR3 is 13 residues. CDR1 is LGHDT, CDR2 YNNKEL, per germline (reference sequence). The V gene lost 2 bases and the J gene lost 2 bases, with 6 bases spanning the gap.

J is TRBJ1-2 and V is TRBV27, with D unclear. CDR3 length: 14 residues. CDR1 MNHEY and CDR2 SMNVEV come from the germline V gene (reference sequence). V lost 5 bases and J 6 bases, leaving 16 bases between the germline ends. The chain's CDR3 is CASSLRESADGYTF. Here the CDR3 DNA reads TGTGCCAGCAGTCTTCGAGAGAGCGCTGATGGCTACACCTTC.

V gene TRBV10-3 combines with J gene TRBJ1-5; D is uncertain. Between the trimmed V and J ends, which lost 6 bases and 3 bases, there was a span of 9 bases. CDR1 ENHRY and CDR2 SYGVKD come from the germline V gene. The CDR3 runs to 13 residues. The CDR3 DNA reads TGTGCCATCAGAAGAGAAGACAATCAGCCCCAGCATTTT. Its translation is CAIRREDNQPQHF.

This CDR3 reads CASSLYAGGVNNEQFF. DNA for the CDR3: TGCGCCAGCAGCCTATACGCGGGGGGAGTAAACAATGAGCAGTTCTTC. J is TRBJ2-1 and V is TRBV5-1, with 8 positions matching TRBD2. Germline trimming cut 4 bases from V and 5 bases from J; bases unmatched to any gene: 11. The germline gives CDR1 SGHRS, CDR2 YFSETQ. The CDR3 runs 16 residues.

The chain is built from TRBV6-1 and TRBJ2-7; weak D call: TRBD2 (5 bases). CDR1 and CDR2 from the germline V gene are MNHNS and SASEGT. The germline V and J ends were trimmed by 3 bases and 4 bases, with 13 bases remaining between them. The CDR3 has 14 amino acids. The CDR3 bases are TGTGCCAGCAGTGACCGTGGACGGGGATACGAGCAGTACTTC. Its protein is CASSDRGRGYEQYF.

CDR3 nucleotides: TGTGCCACCAGCAGCTGGACAGCTTATGGCTACACCTTC. It codes for CATSSWTAYGYTF. The chain links TRBV15 to TRBJ1-2, with a tentative D call TRBD1 (6 bases). This CDR3 has 13 residues. From germline, CDR1 is LNHNV and CDR2 YYDKDF (reference sequence). V lost 3 bases to trimming and J lost 5 bases, with 10 bases between them.

V and J are TRBV11-1 and TRBJ1-1; D uncertain. The CDR3 is made up of 14 amino acids. The germline V gene encodes CDR1 SGHAT and CDR2 FQDESV (reference sequence). Trimming left V 1 base short and J 1 base short, with 7 bases between. The CDR3 loop is CASSLVYTNTEAFF. The DNA of the CDR3 is TGTGCCAGCAGCTTAGTGTACACGAACACTGAAGCTTTCTTT. The whole variable domain, remainder taken from reference TRBV11-1 and TRBJ1-1, is EAEVAQSPRYKITEKSQAVAFWCDPISGHATLYWYRQILGQGPELLVQFQDESVVDDSQLPKDRFSAERLKGVDSTLKIQPAELGDSAMYLCASSLVYTNTEAFFGQGTRLTVV.

V and J are TRBV12-3 or TRBV12-4 and TRBJ2-1, with unresolved D. The length of the CDR3 is 11 residues. Between the trimmed V and J ends, which lost 6 bases and 1 base, there was a span of 1 base. CDR3: CASRSYNEQFF. CDR3 DNA sequence: TGTGCCAGCAGATCCTACAATGAGCAGTTCTTC.

V and J are TRBV28 and TRBJ2-1, with 7 nucleotides matching TRBD1. Trimming removed 8 bases from V and 2 bases from J; junction bases left unmatched: 9. Germline CDR1 is MDHEN and CDR2 is SYDVKM. The CDR3 length is 15 residues. The DNA of the CDR3 is TGTGCCAGCGAGGGGGCAGGGGTTACCTACAATGAGCAGTTCTTC. Translated, it gives CASEGAGVTYNEQFF.

The chain carries TRBV12-3 or TRBV12-4 and TRBJ2-7; 7 bases match TRBD1. The CDR3 is made up of 12 amino acids. Trimming removed 4 bases from V and 9 bases from J; junction bases left unmatched: 6. The CDR3 loop reads CASSSETGRQYF. DNA of the CDR3: TGTGCCAGCAGTTCAGAGACAGGGCGGCAGTACTTC.